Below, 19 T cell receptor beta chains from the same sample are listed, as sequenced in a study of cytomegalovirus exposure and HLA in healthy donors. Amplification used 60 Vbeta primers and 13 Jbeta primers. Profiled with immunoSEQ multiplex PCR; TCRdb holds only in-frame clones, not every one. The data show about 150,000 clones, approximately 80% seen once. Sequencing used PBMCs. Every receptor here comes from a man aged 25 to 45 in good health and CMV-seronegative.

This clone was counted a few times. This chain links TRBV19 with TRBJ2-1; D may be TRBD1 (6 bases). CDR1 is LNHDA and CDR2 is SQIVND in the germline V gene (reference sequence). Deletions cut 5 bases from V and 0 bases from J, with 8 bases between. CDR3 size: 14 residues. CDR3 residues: CASSSQGSYNEQFF. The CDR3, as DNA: TGTGCCAGTAGTTCACAGGGCTCCTACAATGAGCAGTTCTTC.

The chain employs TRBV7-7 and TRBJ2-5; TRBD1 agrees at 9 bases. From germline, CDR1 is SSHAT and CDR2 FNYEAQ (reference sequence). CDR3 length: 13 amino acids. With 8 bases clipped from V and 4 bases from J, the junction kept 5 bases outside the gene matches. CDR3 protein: CASGGQGRETQYF. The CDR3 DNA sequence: TGTGCCAGCGGGGGACAGGGCCGAGAGACCCAGTACTTC. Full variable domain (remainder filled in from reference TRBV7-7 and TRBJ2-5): GAGVSQSPRYKVTKRGQDVTLRCDPISSHATLYWYQQALGQGPEFLTYFNYEAQPDKSGLPSDRFSAERPEGSISTLTIQRTEQRDSAMYRCASGGQGRETQYFGPGTRLLVL.

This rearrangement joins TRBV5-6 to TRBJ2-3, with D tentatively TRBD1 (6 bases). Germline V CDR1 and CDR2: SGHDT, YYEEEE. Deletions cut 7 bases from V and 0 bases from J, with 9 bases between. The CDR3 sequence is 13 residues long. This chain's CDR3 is CASARGSTDTQYF. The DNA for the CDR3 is TGTGCCAGCGCCAGGGGCAGCACAGATACGCAGTATTTT.

CDR3 region: CASSQRRDAEKLFF. In DNA form, the CDR3 reads TGTGCCAGCTCACAGAGGAGGGATGCCGAAAAACTGTTTTTT. This chain joins TRBV18 and TRBJ1-4; D gene unclear. Per germline, CDR1 KGHSH and CDR2 LQKENI. The V and J ends lost 4 bases and 8 bases respectively, with 14 bases between them. CDR3 length equals 14 residues. The variable domain in full, completed from reference TRBV18 and TRBJ1-4, reads NAGVMQNPRHLVRRRGQEARLRCSPMKGHSHVYWYRQLPEEGLKFMVYLQKENIIDESGMPKERFSAEFPKEGPSILRIQQVVRGDSAAYFCASSQRRDAEKLFFGSGTQLSVL.

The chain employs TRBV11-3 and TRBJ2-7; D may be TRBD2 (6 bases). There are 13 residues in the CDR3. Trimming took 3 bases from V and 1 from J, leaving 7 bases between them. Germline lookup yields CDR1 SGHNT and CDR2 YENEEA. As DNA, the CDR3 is TGTGCCAGCAGCTTGGACTATTCCTACGAGCAGTACTTC. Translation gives CASSLDYSYEQYF.

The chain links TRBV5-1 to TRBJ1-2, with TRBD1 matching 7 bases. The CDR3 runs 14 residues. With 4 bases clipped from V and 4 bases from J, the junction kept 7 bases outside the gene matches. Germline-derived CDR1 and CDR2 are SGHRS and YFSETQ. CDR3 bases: TGCGCCAGCAGCAACAGACAGGGAAGCTATGGCTACACCTTC. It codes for CASSNRQGSYGYTF.

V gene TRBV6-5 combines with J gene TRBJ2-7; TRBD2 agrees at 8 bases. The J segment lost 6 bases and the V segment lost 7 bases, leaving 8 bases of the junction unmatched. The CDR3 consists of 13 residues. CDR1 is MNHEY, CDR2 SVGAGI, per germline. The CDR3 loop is CASNHREGLEQYF. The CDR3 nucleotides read TGTGCCAGCAACCACCGGGAGGGCCTCGAGCAGTACTTC.

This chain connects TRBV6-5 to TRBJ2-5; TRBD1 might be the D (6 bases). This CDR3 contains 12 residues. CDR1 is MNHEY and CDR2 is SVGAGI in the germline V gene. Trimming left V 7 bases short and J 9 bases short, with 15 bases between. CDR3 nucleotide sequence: TGTGCCAGCACTAACACAGGGAAGGCCCAGTACTTC. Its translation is CASTNTGKAQYF.

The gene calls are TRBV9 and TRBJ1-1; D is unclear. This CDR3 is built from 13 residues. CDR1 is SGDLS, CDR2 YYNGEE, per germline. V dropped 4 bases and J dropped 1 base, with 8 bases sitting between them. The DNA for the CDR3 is TGTGCCAGCAGCCCAAGAGGGAACACTGAAGCTTTCTTT. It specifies CASSPRGNTEAFF.

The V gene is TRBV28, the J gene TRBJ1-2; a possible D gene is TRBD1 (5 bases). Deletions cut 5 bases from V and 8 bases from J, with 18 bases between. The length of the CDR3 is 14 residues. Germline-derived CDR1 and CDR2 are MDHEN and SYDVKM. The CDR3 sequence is CASSPSYSGRGYTF. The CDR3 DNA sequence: TGTGCCAGCAGTCCATCGTATTCAGGGCGCGGCTACACCTTC.

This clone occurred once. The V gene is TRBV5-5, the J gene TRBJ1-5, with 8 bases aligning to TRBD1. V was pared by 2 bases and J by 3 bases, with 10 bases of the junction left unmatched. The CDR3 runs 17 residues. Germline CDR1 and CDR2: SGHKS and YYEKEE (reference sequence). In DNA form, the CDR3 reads TGTGCCAGCAGCTTATCCGGACAGGGTCTTGTCAATCAGCCCCAGCATTTT. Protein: CASSLSGQGLVNQPQHF.

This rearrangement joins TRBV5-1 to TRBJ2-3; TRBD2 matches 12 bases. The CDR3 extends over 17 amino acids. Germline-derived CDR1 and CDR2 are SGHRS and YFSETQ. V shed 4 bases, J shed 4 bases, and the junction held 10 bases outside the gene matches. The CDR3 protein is CASSRGLAGNHPDTQYF. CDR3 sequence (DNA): TGCGCCAGCAGCAGGGGACTAGCGGGTAACCACCCAGATACGCAGTATTTT.

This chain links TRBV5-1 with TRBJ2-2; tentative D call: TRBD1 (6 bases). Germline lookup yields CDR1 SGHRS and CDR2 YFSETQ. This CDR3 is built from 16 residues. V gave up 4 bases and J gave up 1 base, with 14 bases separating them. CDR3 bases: TGCGCCAGCAGCCATACGACAGGTTTGAACACCGGGGAGCTGTTTTTT. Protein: CASSHTTGLNTGELFF.

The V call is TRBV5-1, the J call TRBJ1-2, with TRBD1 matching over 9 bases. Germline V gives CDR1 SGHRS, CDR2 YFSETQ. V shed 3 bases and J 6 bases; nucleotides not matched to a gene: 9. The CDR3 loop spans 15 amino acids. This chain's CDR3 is CASSYVDRGGDGYTF. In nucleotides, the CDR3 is TGCGCCAGCAGCTACGTGGACAGGGGAGGGGATGGCTACACCTTC. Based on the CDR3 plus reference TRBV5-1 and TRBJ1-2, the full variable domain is KAGVTQTPRYLIKTRGQQVTLSCSPISGHRSVSWYQQTPGQGLQFLFEYFSETQRNKGNFPGRFSGRQFSNSRSEMNVSTLELGDSALYLCASSYVDRGGDGYTFGSGTRLTVV.

The CDR3 sequence is CASALAGGGTGELFF. Written as DNA, the CDR3 is TGTGCCAGCGCCTTAGCGGGAGGAGGCACCGGGGAGCTGTTTTTT. V is TRBV28 and J is TRBJ2-2; 10 bases fit TRBD2. The V segment lost 8 bases and the J segment 4 bases; nucleotides outside the gene matches: 7. The CDR3 sequence is 15 residues long. Per germline, CDR1 MDHEN and CDR2 SYDVKM.

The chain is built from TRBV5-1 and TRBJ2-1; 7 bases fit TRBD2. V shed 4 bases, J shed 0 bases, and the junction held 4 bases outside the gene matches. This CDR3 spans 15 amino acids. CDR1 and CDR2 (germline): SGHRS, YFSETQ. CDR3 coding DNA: TGCGCCAGCAGCACGGGGACTACCTCCTACAATGAGCAGTTCTTC. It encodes CASSTGTTSYNEQFF.

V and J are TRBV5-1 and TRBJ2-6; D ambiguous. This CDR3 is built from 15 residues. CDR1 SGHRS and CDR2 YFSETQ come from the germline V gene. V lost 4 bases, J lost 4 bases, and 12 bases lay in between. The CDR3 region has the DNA TGCGCCAGCAGCCTACAGTTTTTCGGGGCCAACGTCCTGACTTTC. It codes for CASSLQFFGANVLTF.

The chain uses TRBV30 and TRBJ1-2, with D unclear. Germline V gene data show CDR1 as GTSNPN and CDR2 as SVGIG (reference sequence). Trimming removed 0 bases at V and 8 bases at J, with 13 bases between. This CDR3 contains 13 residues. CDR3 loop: CAWSVGRRAGYTF. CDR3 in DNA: TGTGCCTGGAGTGTGGGCAGGAGGGCCGGCTACACCTTC.

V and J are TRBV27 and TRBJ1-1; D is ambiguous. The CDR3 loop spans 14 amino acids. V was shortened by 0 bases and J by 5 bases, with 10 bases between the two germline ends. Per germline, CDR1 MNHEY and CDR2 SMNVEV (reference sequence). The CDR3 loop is CASSLSAVGTEAFF. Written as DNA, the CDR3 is TGTGCCAGCAGTTTATCGGCGGTTGGGACTGAAGCTTTCTTT.